Described below is a single T cell receptor beta chain sequence and its context. Its specificity is unknown. Method: immunoSEQ multiplex PCR; TCRdb's copy keeps in-frame clones and lacks some. The sample has about 110,000 clones; around 85% are singletons. This sample was taken from a study of cytomegalovirus exposure and HLA in healthy donors. Study details: The 95 to 150 validation repertoires used a platform that matched the one used for the 550 to 800 first-cohort repertoires, as a later analysis reported.

CDR1 and CDR2 from the germline V gene are MRHNA and SNTAGT. The CDR3 has 10 residues. V lost 7 bases and J 5 bases, leaving 6 bases between the germline ends. Findings and limits, study-wide: A classifier reportedly called cytomegalovirus status with high sensitivity and specificity. The study flagged some 170 TCR beta chains as cytomegalovirus-associated. A subsequent analysis found that TCR clusters from the first cohort also tended to co-occur in the 120 or so validation repertoires, with about 94% of cluster scores above 0.

Sequencing was done on a sample of PBMCs. The TCR originated in a woman younger than 35 in good health and CMV-seronegative. The J gene is TRBJ2-7, the V gene TRBV6-4; D unclear. In nucleotides, the CDR3 is TGTGCCAGCACCCCAGACGAGCAGTACTTC. This translates into CASTPDEQYF.